A single sample gave rise to the 13 T cell receptor beta chains below, sequenced in a study of shared clonotypes between healthy human individuals. CD45RO negativity and positive selection for CCR7 defined naive CD8 cells, a population that excluded terminally differentiated effector memory CD45RA+ cells. Profiling relied on immunoSEQ multiplex PCR, and the TCRdb table lists in-frame clones only, not all of them. The sample has around 600,000 clones, approximately 95% seen once; the top ten hold around 0.12%. Input material: naive CD8+ T cells sorted from blood. Every receptor here comes from a woman aged 30 to 39 in good health.

This chain joins TRBV27 and TRBJ1-1, with D maybe TRBD1 (6 bases). The V gene lost 0 bases and the J gene lost 4 bases, with 15 bases spanning the gap. There are 16 residues in the CDR3. Germline V gene data show CDR1 as MNHEY and CDR2 as SMNVEV (reference sequence). The CDR3, as DNA: TGTGCCAGCAGTTTATCTGGACGGGGAGGGGGCACTGAAGCTTTCTTT. It codes for CASSLSGRGGGTEAFF.

The chain carries TRBV19 and TRBJ1-1; no firm D call. This CDR3 has 15 amino acids. In germline, CDR1 is LNHDA, CDR2 SQIVND (reference sequence). Trimming removed 3 bases at V and 4 bases at J, with 15 bases between. CDR3 sequence (DNA): TGTGCCAGTAGTATCTCGGATTTTTATGGCACTGAAGCTTTCTTT. Translated: CASSISDFYGTEAFF.

This clone was seen once. Written as DNA, the CDR3 is TGTGCCAGCAGGGGACAGGGATGGGTGTATGAAAAACTGTTTTTT. Residues: CASRGQGWVYEKLFF. The chain combines TRBV28 with TRBJ1-4; TRBD1 matches at 9 bases. The CDR3 extends over 15 amino acids. CDR1 and CDR2 from the germline V gene are MDHEN and SYDVKM. Losses at the gene ends were 6 bases for V and 6 bases for J; bases not matched to a gene: 8.

The genes are TRBV6-5 and TRBJ2-3, with D maybe TRBD1 (5 bases). Trimming removed 4 bases at V and 2 bases at J, with 13 bases between. The CDR3 runs to 15 residues. Germline V gives CDR1 MNHEY, CDR2 SVGAGI. CDR3 amino acids: CASSFGASYTDTQYF. The CDR3 DNA reads as TGTGCCAGCAGTTTTGGGGCCTCTTACACAGATACGCAGTATTTT.

This chain joins TRBV9 and TRBJ1-4; the match to TRBD1 covers 8 bases. The CDR3 contains 15 residues. V lost 4 bases, J lost 5 bases, and 7 bases stayed unmatched. Germline-derived CDR1 and CDR2 are SGDLS and YYNGEE. CDR3 sequence reads: CASSSWTGSNEKLFF. Here the CDR3 DNA reads TGTGCCAGCAGCTCCTGGACAGGGTCAAATGAAAAACTGTTTTTT.

The V gene is TRBV7-8, the J gene TRBJ1-3; 8 bases line up with TRBD1. CDR3 length: 16 amino acids. Trimming at V came to 3 bases and at J to 2 bases, leaving 6 bases not matched to a gene. Germline V CDR1 and CDR2: SGHVS, FQNEAQ. The CDR3 coding sequence is TGTGCCAGCAGCTTCTTAGGACAGGGTGCTGGAAACACCATATATTTT. Amino acid sequence: CASSFLGQGAGNTIYF.

The chain is built from TRBV7-9 and TRBJ2-5, with 7 bases aligning to TRBD1. This CDR3 is 15 amino acids long. After removal of 2 bases from V and 5 bases from J, the junction contained 8 bases not matched to a gene. Germline lookup yields CDR1 SEHNR and CDR2 FQNEAQ (reference sequence). Here the CDR3 DNA reads TGTGCCAGCAGCTTAAAGCACAGGGGCACGGAGACCCAGTACTTC. Amino acid sequence: CASSLKHRGTETQYF.

The rearrangement joins TRBV27 to TRBJ2-1, with a possible D match to TRBD1 (6 bases). Between the trimmed V and J ends, which lost 6 bases and 9 bases, there was a span of 12 bases. Germline assignment: CDR1 MNHEY and CDR2 SMNVEV (reference sequence). CDR3 length: 12 residues. The CDR3 reads CASRTGRAEQFF. CDR3 in DNA: TGTGCCAGCAGGACAGGTAGGGCTGAGCAGTTCTTC.

The chain is built from TRBV6-5 and TRBJ2-5, with D uncertain. The CDR3 sequence is 13 residues long. Trimming left V 6 bases short and J 4 bases short, with 12 bases between. Germline assignment: CDR1 MNHEY and CDR2 SVGAGI. This CDR3 reads CASRPSRLETQYF. The CDR3 DNA reads TGTGCCAGCAGGCCATCTAGGTTAGAGACCCAGTACTTC.

This rearrangement joins TRBV5-1 to TRBJ1-1; tentative D call: TRBD1 (5 bases). The V gene's germline CDR1 is SGHRS and CDR2 YFSETQ. V was cut by 1 base and J by 1 base, with 14 bases left in between. The CDR3 totals 16 residues. The CDR3 here is CASSLWDDSTNTEAFF. The CDR3 nucleotides read TGCGCCAGCAGCTTGTGGGACGACAGCACGAACACTGAAGCTTTCTTT.

The rearrangement uses TRBV6-5 and TRBJ2-7; D not resolved. V lost 2 bases and J lost 4, with 9 bases in between. CDR1 and CDR2 (germline): MNHEY, SVGAGI. The CDR3 is made up of 13 amino acids. CDR3 DNA sequence: TGTGCCAGCAGTTACGCTCTAGGATACGAGCAGTACTTC. This gives the protein CASSYALGYEQYF.

The gene calls are TRBV6-1 and TRBJ2-7, with D perhaps TRBD2 (5 bases). Germline V gene sequence: CDR1 MNHNS, CDR2 SASEGT. V gave up 3 bases and J gave up 0 bases, with 18 bases separating them. The length of the CDR3 is 17 residues. CDR3 sequence reads: CASSDTGGLSTSYEQYF. Here the CDR3 DNA reads TGTGCCAGCAGTGACACCGGCGGGTTATCTACCTCCTACGAGCAGTACTTC.

V gene TRBV6-5 combines with J gene TRBJ1-4; 10 bases are shared with TRBD1. Germline lookup yields CDR1 MNHEY and CDR2 SVGAGI. This CDR3 contains 13 residues. Germline trimming cut 2 bases from V and 11 bases from J; bases unmatched to any gene: 2. The CDR3 reads CASSYGQGGKLFF. CDR3 DNA: TGTGCCAGCAGTTACGGACAGGGGGGGAAACTGTTTTTT.